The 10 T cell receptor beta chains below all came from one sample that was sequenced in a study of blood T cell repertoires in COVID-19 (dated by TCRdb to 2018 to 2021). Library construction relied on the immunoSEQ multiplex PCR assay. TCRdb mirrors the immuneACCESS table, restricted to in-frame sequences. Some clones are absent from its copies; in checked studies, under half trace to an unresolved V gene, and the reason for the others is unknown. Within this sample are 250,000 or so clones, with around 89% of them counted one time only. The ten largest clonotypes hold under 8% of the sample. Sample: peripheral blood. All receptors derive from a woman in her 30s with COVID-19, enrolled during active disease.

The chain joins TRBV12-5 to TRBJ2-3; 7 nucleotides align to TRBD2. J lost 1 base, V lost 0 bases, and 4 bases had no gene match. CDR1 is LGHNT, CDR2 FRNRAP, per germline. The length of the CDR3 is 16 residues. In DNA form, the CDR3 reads TGTGCTAGTGGTTTGGTAAGCGGGGTCGGCACAGATACGCAGTATTTT. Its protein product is CASGLVSGVGTDTQYF.

The CDR3 protein is CAGTGTGWYGQFF. In DNA form, the CDR3 reads TGTGCCGGGACCGGGACAGGTTGGTATGGGCAGTTCTTC. This sequence joins TRBV30 and TRBJ2-1; 8 bases are a match to TRBD1. The CDR3 runs to 13 residues. V lost 8 bases to trimming and J lost 12 bases; unmatched junction nucleotides: 15. Per germline, CDR1 GTSNPN and CDR2 SVGIG (reference sequence).

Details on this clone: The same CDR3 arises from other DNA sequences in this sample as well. The CDR3 nucleotides are TGTGCCAGCAGTTTGGCGGTGAACACTGAAGCTTTCTTT. It translates to CASSLAVNTEAFF. The chain combines TRBV12-3 or TRBV12-4 with TRBJ1-1; D unresolved. The CDR3 has 13 amino acids. Between the trimmed V and J ends, which lost 3 bases and 0 bases, there was a span of 5 bases.

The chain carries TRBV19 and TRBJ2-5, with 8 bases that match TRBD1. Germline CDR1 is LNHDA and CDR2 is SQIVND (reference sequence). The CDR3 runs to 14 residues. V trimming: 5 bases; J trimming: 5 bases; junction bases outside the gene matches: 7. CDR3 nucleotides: TGTGCCAGTAGTTTACGACAGGGGTTGGAGACCCAGTACTTC. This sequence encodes CASSLRQGLETQYF.

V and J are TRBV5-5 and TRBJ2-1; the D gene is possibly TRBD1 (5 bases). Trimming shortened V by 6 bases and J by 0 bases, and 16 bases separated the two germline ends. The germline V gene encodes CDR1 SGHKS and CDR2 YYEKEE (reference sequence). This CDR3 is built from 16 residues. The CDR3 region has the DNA TGTGCCAGCAATCCCCAATGGGGCTACTCCTACAATGAGCAGTTCTTC. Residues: CASNPQWGYSYNEQFF.

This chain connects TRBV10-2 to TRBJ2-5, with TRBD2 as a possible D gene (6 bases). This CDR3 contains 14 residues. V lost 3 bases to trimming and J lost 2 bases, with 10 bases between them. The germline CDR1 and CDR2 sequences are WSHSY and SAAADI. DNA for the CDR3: TGCGCCAGCAGTGATGTTAGCGGACAAGAGACCCAGTACTTC. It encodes CASSDVSGQETQYF.

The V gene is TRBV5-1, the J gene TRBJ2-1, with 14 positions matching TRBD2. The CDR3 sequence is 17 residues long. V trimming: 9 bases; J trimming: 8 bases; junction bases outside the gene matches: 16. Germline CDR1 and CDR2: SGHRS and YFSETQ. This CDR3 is CATHSAGTSGSMYEQFF. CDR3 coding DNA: TGCGCCACCCACAGCGCCGGGACTAGCGGGAGTATGTATGAGCAGTTCTTC.

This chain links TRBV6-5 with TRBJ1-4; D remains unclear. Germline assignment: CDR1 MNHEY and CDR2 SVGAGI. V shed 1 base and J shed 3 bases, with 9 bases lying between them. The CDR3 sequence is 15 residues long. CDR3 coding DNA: TGTGCCAGCAGTTACTTAGGGAGAGCTAATGAAAAACTGTTTTTT. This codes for CASSYLGRANEKLFF.

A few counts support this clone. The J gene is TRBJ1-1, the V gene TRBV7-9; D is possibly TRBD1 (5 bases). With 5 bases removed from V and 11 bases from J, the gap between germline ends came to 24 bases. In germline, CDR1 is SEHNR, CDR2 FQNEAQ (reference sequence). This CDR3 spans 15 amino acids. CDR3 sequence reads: CASSDSTAGPESAFF. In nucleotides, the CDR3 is TGTGCCAGCAGCGACAGCACGGCAGGCCCGGAGTCGGCTTTCTTT. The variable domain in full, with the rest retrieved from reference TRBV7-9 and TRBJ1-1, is DTGVSQNPRHKITKRGQNVTFRCDPISEHNRLYWYRQTLGQGPEFLTYFQNEAQLEKSRLLSDRFSAERPKGSFSTLEIQRTEQGDSAMYLCASSDSTAGPESAFFGQGTRLTVV.

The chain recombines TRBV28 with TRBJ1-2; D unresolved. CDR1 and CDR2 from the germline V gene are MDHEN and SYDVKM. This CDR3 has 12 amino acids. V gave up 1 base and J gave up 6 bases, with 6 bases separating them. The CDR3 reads CASSLSTDGYTF. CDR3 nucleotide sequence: TGTGCCAGCAGTTTATCTACGGATGGCTACACCTTC.